Included here is one TCR beta chain sequence, with context. This sample was included in a study of OX40 agonist ivuxolimab in advanced cancers. V lost 10 bases and J lost 8, with 25 bases in between. The CDR3 consists of 15 residues. Germline V CDR1 and CDR2: PRHDT, FYEKMQ (reference sequence). Only in-frame clones appear in the TCRdb table, and some are missing; sequencing was by immunoSEQ multiplex PCR. The sample lists 100,000 to 110,000 clones; around nine tenths were seen once. The specimen comprised CD4+ or CD8+ T cells sorted from blood, sampled in a trial of the OX40 agonist ivuxolimab. This receptor was obtained from an adult with an advanced solid tumor such as melanoma, head and neck, liver or kidney cancer. The chain joins TRBV13 to TRBJ2-3; weak D call: TRBD1 (7 bases). The CDR3 loop reads CANALASGGGGTQYF. The CDR3 DNA sequence: TGTGCCAACGCACTAGCATCAGGGGGTGGGGGTACGCAGTATTTT.